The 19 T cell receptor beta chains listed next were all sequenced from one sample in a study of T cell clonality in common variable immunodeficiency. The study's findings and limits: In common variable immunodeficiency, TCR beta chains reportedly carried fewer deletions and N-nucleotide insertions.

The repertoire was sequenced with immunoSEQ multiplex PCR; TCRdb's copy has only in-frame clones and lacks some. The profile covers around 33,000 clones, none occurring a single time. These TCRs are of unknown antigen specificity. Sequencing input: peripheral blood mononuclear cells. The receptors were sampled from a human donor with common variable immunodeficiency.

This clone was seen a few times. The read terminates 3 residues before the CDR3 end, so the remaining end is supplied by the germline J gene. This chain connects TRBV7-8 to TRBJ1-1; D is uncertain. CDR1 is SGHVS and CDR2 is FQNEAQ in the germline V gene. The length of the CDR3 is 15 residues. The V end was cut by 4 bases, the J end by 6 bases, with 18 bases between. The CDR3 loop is CASSYRPTLGPEAFF. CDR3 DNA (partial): TGTGCCAGCAGCTACCGACCGACACTAGGACCTGAA.

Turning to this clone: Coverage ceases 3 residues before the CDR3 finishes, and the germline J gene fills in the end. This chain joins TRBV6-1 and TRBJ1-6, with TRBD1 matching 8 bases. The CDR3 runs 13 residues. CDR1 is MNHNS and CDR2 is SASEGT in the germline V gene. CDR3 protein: CASSETGDWPLHF. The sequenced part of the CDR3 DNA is TGTGCCAGCAGTGAGACAGGGGATTGGCCC.

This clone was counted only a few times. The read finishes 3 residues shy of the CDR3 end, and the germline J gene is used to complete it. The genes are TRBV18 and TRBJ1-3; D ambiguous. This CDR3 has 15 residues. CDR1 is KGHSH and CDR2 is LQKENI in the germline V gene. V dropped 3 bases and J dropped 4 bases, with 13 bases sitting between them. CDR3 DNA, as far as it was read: TGTGCCAGCTCACCGGTCACGGGGTGGGGAAACACC. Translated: CASSPVTGWGNT. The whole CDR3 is CASSPVTGWGNTIYF.

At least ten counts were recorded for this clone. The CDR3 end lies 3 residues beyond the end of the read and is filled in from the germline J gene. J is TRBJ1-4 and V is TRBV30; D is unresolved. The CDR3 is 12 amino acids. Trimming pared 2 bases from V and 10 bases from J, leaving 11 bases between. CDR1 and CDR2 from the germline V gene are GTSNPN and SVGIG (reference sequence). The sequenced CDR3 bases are TGTGCCTGGAGTATGGTTAATAGAAAA. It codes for CAWSMVNRK. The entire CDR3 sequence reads CAWSMVNRKLFF.

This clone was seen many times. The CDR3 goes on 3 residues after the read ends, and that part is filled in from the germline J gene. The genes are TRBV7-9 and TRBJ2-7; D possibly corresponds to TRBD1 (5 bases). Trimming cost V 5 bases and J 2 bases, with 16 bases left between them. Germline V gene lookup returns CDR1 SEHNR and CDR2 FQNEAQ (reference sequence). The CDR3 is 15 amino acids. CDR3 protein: CASSPNQGDAYEQYF. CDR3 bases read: TGTGCCAGCAGCCCGAATCAAGGGGATGCCTACGAG.

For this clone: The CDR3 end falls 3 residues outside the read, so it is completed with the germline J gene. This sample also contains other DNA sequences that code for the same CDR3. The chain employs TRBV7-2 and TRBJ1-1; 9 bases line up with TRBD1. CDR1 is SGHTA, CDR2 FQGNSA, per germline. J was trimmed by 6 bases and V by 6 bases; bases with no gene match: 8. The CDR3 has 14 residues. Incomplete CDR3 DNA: TGTGCCAGCAGAAAGGACAGGGGATTACCTGAA. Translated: CASRKDRGLPE. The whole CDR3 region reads CASRKDRGLPEAFF. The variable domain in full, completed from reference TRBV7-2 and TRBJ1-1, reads GAGVSQSPSNKVTEKGKDVELRCDPISGHTALYWYRQSLGQGLEFLIYFQGNSAPDKSGLPSDRFSAERTGGSVSTLTIQRTQQEDSAVYLCASRKDRGLPEAFFGQGTRLTVV.

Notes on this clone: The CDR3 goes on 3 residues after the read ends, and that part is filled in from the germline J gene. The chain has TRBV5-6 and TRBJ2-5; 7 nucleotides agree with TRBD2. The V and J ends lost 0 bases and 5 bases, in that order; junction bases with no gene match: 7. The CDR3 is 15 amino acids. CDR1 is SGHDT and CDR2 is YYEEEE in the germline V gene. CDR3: CASSLVTGAGETQYF. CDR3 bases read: TGTGCCAGCAGCTTGGTAACGGGAGCGGGGGAGACC. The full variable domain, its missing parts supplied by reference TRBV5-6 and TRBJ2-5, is DAGVTQSPTHLIKTRGQQVTLRCSPKSGHDTVSWYQQALGQGPQFIFQYYEEEERQRGNFPDRFSGHQFPNYSSELNVNALLLGDSALYLCASSLVTGAGETQYFGPGTRLLVL.

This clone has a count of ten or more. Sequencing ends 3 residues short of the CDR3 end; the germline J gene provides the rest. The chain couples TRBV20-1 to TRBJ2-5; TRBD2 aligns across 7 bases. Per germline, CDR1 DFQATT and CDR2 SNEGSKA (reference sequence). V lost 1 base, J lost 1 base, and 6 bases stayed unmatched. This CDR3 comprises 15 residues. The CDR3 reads CSARVGSGPQETQYF. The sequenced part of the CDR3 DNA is TGCAGTGCTAGAGTGGGTAGCGGGCCCCAAGAGACC.

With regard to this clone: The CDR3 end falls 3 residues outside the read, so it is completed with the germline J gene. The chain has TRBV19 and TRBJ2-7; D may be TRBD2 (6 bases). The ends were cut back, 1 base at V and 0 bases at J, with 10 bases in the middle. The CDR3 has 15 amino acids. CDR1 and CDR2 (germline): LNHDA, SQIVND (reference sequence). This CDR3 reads CASSIVGGNSYEQYF. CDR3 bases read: TGTGCCAGTAGTATAGTAGGCGGGAACTCCTACGAG.

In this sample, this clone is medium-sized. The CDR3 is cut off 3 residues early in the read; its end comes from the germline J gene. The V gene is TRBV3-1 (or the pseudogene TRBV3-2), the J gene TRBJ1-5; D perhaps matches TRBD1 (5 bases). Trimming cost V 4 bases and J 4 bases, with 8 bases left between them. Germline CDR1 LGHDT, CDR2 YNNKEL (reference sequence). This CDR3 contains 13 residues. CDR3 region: CASSPTVNQPQHF. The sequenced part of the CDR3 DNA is TGTGCCAGCAGCCCGACAGTGAATCAGCCC.

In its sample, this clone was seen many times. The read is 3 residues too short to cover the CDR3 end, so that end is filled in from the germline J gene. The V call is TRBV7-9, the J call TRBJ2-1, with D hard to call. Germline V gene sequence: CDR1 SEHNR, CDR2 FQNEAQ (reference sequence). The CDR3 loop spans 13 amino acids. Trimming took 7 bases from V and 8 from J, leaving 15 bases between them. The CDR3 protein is CASTPLAIYEQFF. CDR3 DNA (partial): TGTGCCAGCACCCCTTTGGCCATCTATGAG.

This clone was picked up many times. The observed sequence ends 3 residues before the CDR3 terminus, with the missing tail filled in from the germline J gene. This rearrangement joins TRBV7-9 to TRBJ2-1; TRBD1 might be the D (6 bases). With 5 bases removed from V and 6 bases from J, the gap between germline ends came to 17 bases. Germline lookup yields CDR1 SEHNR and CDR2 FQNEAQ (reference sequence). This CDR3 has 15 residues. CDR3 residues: CASSPQGISSNEQFF. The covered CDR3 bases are TGTGCCAGCAGCCCACAGGGTATTAGTAGCAATGAG.

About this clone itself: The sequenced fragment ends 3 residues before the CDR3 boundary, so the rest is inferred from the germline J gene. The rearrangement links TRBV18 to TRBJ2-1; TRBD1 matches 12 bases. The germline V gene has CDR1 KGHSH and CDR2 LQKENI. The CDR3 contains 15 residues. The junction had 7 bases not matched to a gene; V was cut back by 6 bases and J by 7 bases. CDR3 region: CASSAGTGGLNEQFF. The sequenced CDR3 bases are TGTGCCAGCTCGGCCGGGACAGGGGGCCTTAATGAG.

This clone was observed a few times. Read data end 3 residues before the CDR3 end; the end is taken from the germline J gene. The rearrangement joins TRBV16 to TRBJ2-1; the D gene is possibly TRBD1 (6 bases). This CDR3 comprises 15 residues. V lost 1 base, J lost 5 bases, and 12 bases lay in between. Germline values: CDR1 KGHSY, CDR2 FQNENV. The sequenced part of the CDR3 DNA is TGTGCCAGCAGCCAATTAGGGGGAGCTCACAATGAG. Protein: CASSQLGGAHNE. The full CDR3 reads CASSQLGGAHNEQFF.

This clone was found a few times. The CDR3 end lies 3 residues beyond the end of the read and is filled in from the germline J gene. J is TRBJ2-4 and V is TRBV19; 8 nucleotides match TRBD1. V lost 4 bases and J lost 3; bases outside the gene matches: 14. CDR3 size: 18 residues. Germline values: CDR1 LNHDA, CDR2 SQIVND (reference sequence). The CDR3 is CASSTHPRGRIGKNIQYF. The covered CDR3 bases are TGTGCCAGTAGTACCCATCCCAGGGGGCGAATTGGCAAAAACATT.

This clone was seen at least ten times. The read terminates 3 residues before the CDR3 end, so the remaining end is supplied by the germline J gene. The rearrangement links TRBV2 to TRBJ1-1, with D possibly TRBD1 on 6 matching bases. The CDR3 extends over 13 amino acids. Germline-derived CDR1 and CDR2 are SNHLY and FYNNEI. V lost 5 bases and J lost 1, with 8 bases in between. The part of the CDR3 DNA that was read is TGTGCCAGCAGTATGGGACAGAACACTGAA. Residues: CASSMGQNTE. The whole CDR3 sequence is CASSMGQNTEAFF.

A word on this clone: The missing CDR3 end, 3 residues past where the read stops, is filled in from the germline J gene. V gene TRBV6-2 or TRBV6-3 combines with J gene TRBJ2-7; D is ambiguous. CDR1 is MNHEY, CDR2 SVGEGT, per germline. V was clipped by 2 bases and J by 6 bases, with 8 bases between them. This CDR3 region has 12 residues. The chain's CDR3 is CASSYPEVEQYF. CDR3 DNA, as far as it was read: TGTGCCAGCAGTTACCCTGAGGTCGAG.

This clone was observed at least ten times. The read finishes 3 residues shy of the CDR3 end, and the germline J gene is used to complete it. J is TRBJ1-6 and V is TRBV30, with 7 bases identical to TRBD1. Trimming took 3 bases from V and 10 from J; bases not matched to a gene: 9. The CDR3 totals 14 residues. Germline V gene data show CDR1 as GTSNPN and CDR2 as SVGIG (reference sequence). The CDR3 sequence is CAWSRRQGWSPLHF. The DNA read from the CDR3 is TGTGCCTGGAGCCGACGACAGGGATGGTCACCC.

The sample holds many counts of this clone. CDR3 DNA (partial): TGTGCCAGCAGCCTCGGGTTTCTGAGCAATCAGCCC. Translation gives CASSLGFLSNQP. The full CDR3 sequence reads CASSLGFLSNQPQHF. The rearrangement uses TRBV11-2 and TRBJ1-5; D is uncertain. The read halts 3 residues ahead of the CDR3 end, with the missing end drawn from the germline J gene. The germline V gene encodes CDR1 SGHAT and CDR2 FQNNGV. The CDR3 is made up of 15 amino acids. V was clipped by 5 bases and J by 1 base, with 12 bases between them.